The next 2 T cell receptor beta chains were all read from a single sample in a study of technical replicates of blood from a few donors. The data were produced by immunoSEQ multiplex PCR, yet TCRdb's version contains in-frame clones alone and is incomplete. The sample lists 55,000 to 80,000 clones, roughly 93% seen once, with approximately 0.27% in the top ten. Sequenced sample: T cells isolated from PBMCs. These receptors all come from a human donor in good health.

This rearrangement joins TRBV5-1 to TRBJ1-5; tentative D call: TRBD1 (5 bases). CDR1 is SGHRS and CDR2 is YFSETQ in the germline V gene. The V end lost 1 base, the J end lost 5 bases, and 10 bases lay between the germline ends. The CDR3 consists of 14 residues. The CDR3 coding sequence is TGCGCCAGCAGCTTGTTGGGAGGGGATCAGCCCCAGCATTTT. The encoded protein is CASSLLGGDQPQHF.

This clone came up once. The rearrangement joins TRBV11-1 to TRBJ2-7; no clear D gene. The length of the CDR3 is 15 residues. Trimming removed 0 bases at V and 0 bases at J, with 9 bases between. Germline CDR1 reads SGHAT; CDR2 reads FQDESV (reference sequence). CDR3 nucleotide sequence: TGTGCCAGCAGCTTAGCGCTAGGCAGCTCCTACGAGCAGTACTTC. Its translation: CASSLALGSSYEQYF.